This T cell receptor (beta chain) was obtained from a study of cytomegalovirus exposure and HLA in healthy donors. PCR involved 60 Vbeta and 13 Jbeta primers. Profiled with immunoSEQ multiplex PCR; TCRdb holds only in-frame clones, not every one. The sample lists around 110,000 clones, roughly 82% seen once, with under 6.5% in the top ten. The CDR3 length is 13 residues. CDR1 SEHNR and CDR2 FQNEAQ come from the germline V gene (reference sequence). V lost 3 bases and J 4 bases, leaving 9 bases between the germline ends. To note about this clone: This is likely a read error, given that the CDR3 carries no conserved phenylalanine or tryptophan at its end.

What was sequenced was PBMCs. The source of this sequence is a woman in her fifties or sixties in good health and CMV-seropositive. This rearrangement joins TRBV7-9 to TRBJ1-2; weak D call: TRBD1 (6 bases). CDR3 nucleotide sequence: TGTGCCAGCAGCTTGACAGGCCTCTATGGCTACACCTCC. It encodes CASSLTGLYGYTS.